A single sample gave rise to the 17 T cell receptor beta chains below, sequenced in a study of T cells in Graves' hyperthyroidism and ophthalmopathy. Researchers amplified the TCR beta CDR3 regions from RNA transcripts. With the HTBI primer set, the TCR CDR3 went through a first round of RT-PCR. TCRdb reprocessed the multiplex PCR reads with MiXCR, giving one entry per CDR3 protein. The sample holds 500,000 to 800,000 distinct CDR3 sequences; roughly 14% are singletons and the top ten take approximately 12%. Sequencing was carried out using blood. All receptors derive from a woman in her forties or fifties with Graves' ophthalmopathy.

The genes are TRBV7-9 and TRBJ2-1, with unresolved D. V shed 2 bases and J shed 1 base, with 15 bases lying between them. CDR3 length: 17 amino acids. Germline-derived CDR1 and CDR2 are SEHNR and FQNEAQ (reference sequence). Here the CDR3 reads CASSLYPGGTSYNEQFF. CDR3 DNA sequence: TGTGCCAGCAGCTTATACCCTGGCGGAACATCCTACAATGAGCAGTTCTTC.

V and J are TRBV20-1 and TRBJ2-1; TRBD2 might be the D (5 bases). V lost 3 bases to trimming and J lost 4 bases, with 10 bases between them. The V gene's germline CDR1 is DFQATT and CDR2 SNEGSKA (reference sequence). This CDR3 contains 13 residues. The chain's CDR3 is CSASPAVYNEQFF. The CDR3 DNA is TGCAGTGCTAGTCCAGCGGTTTACAATGAGCAGTTCTTC.

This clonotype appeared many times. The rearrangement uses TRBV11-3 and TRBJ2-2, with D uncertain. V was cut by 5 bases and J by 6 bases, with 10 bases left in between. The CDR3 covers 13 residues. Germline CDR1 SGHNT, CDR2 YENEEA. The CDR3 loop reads CASSLKHSGELFF. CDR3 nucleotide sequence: TGTGCCAGCAGCCTGAAGCACTCCGGGGAGCTGTTTTTT.

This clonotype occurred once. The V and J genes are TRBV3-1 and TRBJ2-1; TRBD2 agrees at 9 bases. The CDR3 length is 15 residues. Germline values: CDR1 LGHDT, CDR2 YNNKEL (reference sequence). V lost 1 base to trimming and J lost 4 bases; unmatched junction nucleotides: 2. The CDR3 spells CASSQGAGGYNEQFF. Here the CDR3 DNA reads TGTGCCAGCAGCCAAGGAGCGGGAGGTTACAATGAGCAGTTCTTC.

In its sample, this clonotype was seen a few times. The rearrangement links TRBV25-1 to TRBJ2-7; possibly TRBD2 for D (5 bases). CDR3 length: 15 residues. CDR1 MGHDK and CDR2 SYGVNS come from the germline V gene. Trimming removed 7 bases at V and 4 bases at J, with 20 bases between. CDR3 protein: CASTGMGIWMYEQYF. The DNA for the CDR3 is TGTGCCAGCACCGGGATGGGGATCTGGATGTACGAGCAGTACTTC.

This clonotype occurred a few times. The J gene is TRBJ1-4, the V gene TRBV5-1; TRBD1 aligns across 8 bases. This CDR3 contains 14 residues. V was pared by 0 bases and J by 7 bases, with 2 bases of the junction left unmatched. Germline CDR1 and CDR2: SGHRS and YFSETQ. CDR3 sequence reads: CASSLATGVEKLFF. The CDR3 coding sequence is TGCGCCAGCAGCTTGGCGACAGGGGTTGAAAAACTGTTTTTT.

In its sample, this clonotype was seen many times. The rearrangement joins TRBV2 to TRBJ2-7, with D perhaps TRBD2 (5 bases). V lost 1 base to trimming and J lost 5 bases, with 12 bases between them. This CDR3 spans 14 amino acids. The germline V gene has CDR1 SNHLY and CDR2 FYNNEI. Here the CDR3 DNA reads TGTGCCAGCAGTGAAGTATCGGGATGGGACGAGCAGTACTTC. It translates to CASSEVSGWDEQYF.

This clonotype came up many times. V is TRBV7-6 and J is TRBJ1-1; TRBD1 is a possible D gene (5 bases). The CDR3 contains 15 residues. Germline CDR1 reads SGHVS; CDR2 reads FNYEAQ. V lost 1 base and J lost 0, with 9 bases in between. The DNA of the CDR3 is TGTGCCAGCAGCTTAGGGAAGACAGTGAACACTGAAGCTTTCTTT. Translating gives CASSLGKTVNTEAFF.

The CDR3 DNA sequence: TGTGCCAGCACCGACAGGGTGGGTAACACTGAAGCTTTCTTT. Amino acids: CASTDRVGNTEAFF. The chain couples TRBV6-1 to TRBJ1-1; 7 bases are shared with TRBD1. Germline lookup yields CDR1 MNHNS and CDR2 SASEGT. Germline trimming cut 7 bases from V and 2 bases from J; bases unmatched to any gene: 7. The CDR3 is made up of 14 amino acids.

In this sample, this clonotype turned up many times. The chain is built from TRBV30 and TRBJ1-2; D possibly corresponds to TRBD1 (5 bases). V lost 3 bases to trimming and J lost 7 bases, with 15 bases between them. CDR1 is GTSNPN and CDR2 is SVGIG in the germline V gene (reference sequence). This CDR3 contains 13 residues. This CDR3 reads CAWSPFDGGGYTF. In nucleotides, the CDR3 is TGTGCCTGGAGCCCGTTCGACGGGGGTGGCTACACCTTC.

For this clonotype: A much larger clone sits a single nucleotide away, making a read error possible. For the CDR3, the DNA is TGTGCCAGCATTCCAAGACAGGAATTCACTGAAGCTTTCTTT. It specifies CASIPRQEFTEAFF. The chain joins TRBV6-2 or TRBV6-3 to TRBJ1-1; weak D call: TRBD1 (6 bases). V lost 7 bases to trimming and J lost 4 bases, with 16 bases between them. CDR1 is MNHEY, CDR2 SVGEGT, per germline. The CDR3 extends over 14 amino acids.

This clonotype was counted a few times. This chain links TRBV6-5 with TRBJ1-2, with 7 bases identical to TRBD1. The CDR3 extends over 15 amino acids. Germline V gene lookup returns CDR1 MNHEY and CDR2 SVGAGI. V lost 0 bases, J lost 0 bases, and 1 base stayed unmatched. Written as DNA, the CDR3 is TGTGCCAGCAGTTACTCGGGGACAGCTAACTATGGCTACACCTTC. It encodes CASSYSGTANYGYTF.

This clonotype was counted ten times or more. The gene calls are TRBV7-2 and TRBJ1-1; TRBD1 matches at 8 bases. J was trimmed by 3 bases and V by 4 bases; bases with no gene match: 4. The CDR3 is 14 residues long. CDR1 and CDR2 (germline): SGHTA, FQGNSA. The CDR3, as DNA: TGTGCCAGCAGCTCAGGGGGCCGACACACTGAAGCTTTCTTT. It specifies CASSSGGRHTEAFF.

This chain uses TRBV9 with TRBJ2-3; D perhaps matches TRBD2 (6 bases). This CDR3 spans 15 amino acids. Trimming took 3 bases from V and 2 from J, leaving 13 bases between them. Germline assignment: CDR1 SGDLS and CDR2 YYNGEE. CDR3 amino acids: CASSGWDSPTDTQYF. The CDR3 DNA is TGTGCCAGCAGCGGTTGGGACTCCCCCACAGATACGCAGTATTTT.

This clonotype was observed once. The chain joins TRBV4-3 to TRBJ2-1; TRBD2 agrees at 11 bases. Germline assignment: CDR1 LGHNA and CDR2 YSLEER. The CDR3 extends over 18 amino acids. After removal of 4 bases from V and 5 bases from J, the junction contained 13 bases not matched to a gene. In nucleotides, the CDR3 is TGCGCCAGCAGCCGAGGACCGGGACTAGCGGAACTAAACAATGAGCAGTTCTTC. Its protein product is CASSRGPGLAELNNEQFF.

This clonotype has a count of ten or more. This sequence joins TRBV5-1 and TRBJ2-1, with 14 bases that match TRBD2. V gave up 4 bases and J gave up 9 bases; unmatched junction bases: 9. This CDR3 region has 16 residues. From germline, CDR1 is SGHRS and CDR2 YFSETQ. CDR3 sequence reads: CASSRSGLAGEGEQFF. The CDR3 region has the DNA TGCGCCAGCAGCAGATCGGGACTAGCGGGAGAGGGTGAGCAGTTCTTC.

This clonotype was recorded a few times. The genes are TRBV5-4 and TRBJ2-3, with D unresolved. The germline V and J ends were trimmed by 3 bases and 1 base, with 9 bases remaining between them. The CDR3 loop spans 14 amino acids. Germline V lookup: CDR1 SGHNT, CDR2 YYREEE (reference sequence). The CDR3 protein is CASSSGPGTDTQYF. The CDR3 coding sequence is TGTGCCAGCAGCTCCGGACCCGGCACAGATACGCAGTATTTT.